Detailed here is one T cell receptor (beta chain). This sample is drawn from a study of blood T cell repertoires in COVID-19. Whole-study context: The samples span acute and convalescent COVID-19 from the United States, Italy and Spain. Sample material is recorded as cDNA or gDNA derived from T cells, B-cell-depleted T cells, or PBMCs.

Germline CDR1 is MNHEY and CDR2 is SMNVEV (reference sequence). The V gene lost 5 bases and the J gene lost 4 bases, with 12 bases spanning the gap. The CDR3 has 13 amino acids. Method: immunoSEQ multiplex PCR; TCRdb's copy keeps in-frame clones and lacks some. The table lists 110,000 to 150,000 clones, around 79% of them singletons. Sequencing used peripheral blood. The source is a man aged 50 or older with active or convalescent COVID-19. This chain connects TRBV27 to TRBJ2-7; D might be TRBD2 (5 bases). CDR3 region: CASSDGVQYEQYF. CDR3 nucleotide sequence: TGTGCCAGCAGTGACGGGGTTCAATACGAGCAGTACTTC.